This TCR beta chain was retrieved from a study of blood T cells in healthy people across ages. The authors ran a second PCR of about 7 to 11 cycles using a sample-barcoded 5' primer and a J-beta primer mix. Template switching added a 12-random-nucleotide identifier to every cDNA molecule. CDR3-containing paired-end reads numbering at least 3 million came from each sample. TCRdb passed the 5' RACE reads through MiXCR, listing each CDR3 protein once. This table has approximately 800,000 distinct CDR3 sequences, around 50% appearing once. Study-wide points: PBMCs went unsorted, and a conclusive naive versus antigen-experienced comparison was therefore prevented.

The CDR3 is 17 residues long. Germline CDR1 LNHNV, CDR2 YYDKDF (reference sequence). Trimming took off 0 bases at V and 2 bases at J, with 14 bases between the two ends. To note about this clonotype: Its antigen is undetermined.

Sequencing was carried out using blood. The sequence derives from a man between 40 and 49 years old in good health. The chain couples TRBV15 to TRBJ1-5; unclear D gene. CDR3 in amino acids: CATSRDDAGSGNQPQHF. CDR3 coding DNA: TGTGCCACCAGCAGAGACGACGCGGGCTCGGGCAATCAGCCCCAGCATTTT.